Only a few counts were recorded for the clone carrying this T cell receptor (beta chain). Its antigen is not known. The sample is drawn from a study of T cell repertoires in cytomegalovirus infection. Background on the study: Public TCR beta signatures provided an indication of both CMV infection and a matching HLA type. Whole-study findings and limits: HLA-C-restricted TCR beta clonotypes specific for CMV led the ex vivo response. Of the TCR beta families, the public ones yielded a cumulative frequency that identified carriers of CMV plus the relevant HLA.

The V and J ends lost 5 bases and 0 bases respectively, with 14 bases between them. The CDR3 covers 15 residues. CDR1 is LNHDA and CDR2 is SQIVND in the germline V gene (reference sequence). TCRdb fed the reads into MiXCR, producing one record per CDR3 protein. This sample has 200,000 to 300,000 distinct CDR3 sequences, with roughly 9.1% found just once. The rearrangement joins TRBV19 to TRBJ2-7; D possibly matches TRBD1 or TRBD2 (5 bases each). The TCR originated in a human donor in good health (CMV status not recorded). Some clones in this sample may be carry-over from other donors' samples. Sequenced material: PBMCs. CDR3 amino acids: CASSLRDGSSYEQYF. The CDR3 bases are TGTGCCAGTAGTCTCCGGGACGGAAGCTCCTACGAGCAGTACTTC. Together with reference TRBV19 and TRBJ2-7, the CDR3 gives the full variable domain: DGGITQSPKYLFRKEGQNVTLSCEQNLNHDAMYWYRQDPGQGLRLIYYSQIVNDFQKGDIAEGYSVSREKKESFPLTVTSAQKNPTAFYLCASSLRDGSSYEQYFGPGTRLTVT.